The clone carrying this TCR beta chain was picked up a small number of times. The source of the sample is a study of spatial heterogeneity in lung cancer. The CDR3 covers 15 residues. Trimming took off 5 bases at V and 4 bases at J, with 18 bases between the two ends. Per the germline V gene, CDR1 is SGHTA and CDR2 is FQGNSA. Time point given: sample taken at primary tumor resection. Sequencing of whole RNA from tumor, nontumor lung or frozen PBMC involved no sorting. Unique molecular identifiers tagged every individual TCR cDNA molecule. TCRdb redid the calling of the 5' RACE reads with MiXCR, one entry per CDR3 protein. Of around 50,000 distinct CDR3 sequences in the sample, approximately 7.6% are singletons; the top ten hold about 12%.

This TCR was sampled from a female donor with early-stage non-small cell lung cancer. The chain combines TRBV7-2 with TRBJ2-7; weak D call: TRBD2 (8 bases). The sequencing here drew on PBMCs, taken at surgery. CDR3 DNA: TGTGCCAGCAGCCGGGGGGGGACAGAAACATACGAGCAGTACTTC. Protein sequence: CASSRGGTETYEQYF.